The 14 T cell receptor beta chains below come from one sample, sequenced in a study of T-cell reconstitution after alpha-beta-depleted transplantation in children. A library of TCRbeta sequences, prepared with unique molecular identifiers, was generated. MiXCR, applied by TCRdb to the PCR reads, yields one record per CDR3 protein. The sample includes fewer than 550,000 distinct CDR3 sequences, approximately 10% of them seen just once. Material: PBMCs, mostly from graft donor cells, obtained 180 days after TCRalphabeta/CD19-depleted stem cell transplant. The receptors come from a female patient aged 2-15 years who had a stem cell transplant for aplastic anemia, so the T cells may come from the graft donor.

The table lists this clonotype with a few counts. The chain carries TRBV27 and TRBJ2-1; D is unresolved. There are 16 residues in the CDR3. V lost 4 bases to trimming and J lost 0 bases, with 13 bases between them. Germline V CDR1 and CDR2: MNHEY, SMNVEV (reference sequence). CDR3 loop: CASSSQVTSSYNEQFF. The CDR3 DNA sequence: TGTGCCAGCAGTTCGCAGGTGACAAGCTCCTACAATGAGCAGTTCTTC.

This clonotype was counted between two and nine times. The rearrangement links TRBV12-3 or TRBV12-4 to TRBJ1-1, with D possibly being TRBD1 (5 bases). Trimming removed 7 bases at V and 4 bases at J, with 13 bases between. CDR3 length equals 13 residues. DNA of the CDR3: TGTGCCAGCACCCAAAAGGGGTCCACTGAAGCTTTCTTT. The encoded protein is CASTQKGSTEAFF.

This clonotype was observed a few times. This chain connects TRBV20-1 to TRBJ2-1; 8 nucleotides line up with TRBD2. Per the germline V gene, CDR1 is DFQATT and CDR2 is SNEGSKA (reference sequence). The CDR3 sequence is 17 residues long. Losses at the gene ends were 1 base for V and 3 bases for J; bases not matched to a gene: 11. The CDR3 loop reads CSARGGLGVAVYNEQFF. Written as DNA, the CDR3 is TGCAGTGCTAGAGGGGGACTAGGGGTAGCGGTCTACAATGAGCAGTTCTTC.

This clonotype has at least ten counts. This CDR3 reads CATSDRLAGETDTQYF. CDR3 sequence (DNA): TGTGCCACCAGTGACCGTCTAGCGGGAGAAACAGATACGCAGTATTTT. The chain is built from TRBV24-1 and TRBJ2-3, with 10 bases lining up with TRBD2. In germline, CDR1 is KGHDR, CDR2 SFDVKD. V trimming: 4 bases; J trimming: 3 bases; junction bases outside the gene matches: 6. The CDR3 is made up of 16 amino acids.

This clonotype occurred a few times. This chain uses TRBV29-1 with TRBJ2-7; D may be TRBD1 (6 bases). Trimming cost V 4 bases and J 0 bases, with 13 bases left between them. This CDR3 region has 14 residues. CDR1 and CDR2 (germline): SQVTM, ANQGSEA. The CDR3 nucleotides are TGCAGCGTTGGACTCCGGGACATCTCCTACGAGCAGTACTTC. This gives the protein CSVGLRDISYEQYF.

This clonotype has a handful of counts. The chain joins TRBV7-6 to TRBJ1-1, with TRBD1 matching 7 bases. The CDR3 loop spans 17 amino acids. Germline trimming cut 3 bases from V and 5 bases from J; bases unmatched to any gene: 15. Germline-derived CDR1 and CDR2 are SGHVS and FNYEAQ. The CDR3 sequence is CASSFRQGRAAGTEAFF. The CDR3 DNA sequence: TGTGCCAGCAGCTTCCGACAGGGTAGGGCCGCTGGGACTGAAGCTTTCTTT.

V and J are TRBV5-1 and TRBJ2-1; 13 bases match TRBD2. Germline trimming cut 4 bases from V and 0 bases from J; bases unmatched to any gene: 10. The germline CDR1 and CDR2 sequences are SGHRS and YFSETQ. The CDR3 is 19 amino acids. In DNA, the CDR3 is TGCGCCAGCAGCGGCTCCGGGACTAGCGGGATGAGCTCCTACAATGAGCAGTTCTTC. It codes for CASSGSGTSGMSSYNEQFF.

This clonotype showed up many times. DNA for the CDR3: TGTGCCAGCAGCTTAGCTTCCGGACTAGCGGGATACGGTGAGCAGTACTTC. Translated, it gives CASSLASGLAGYGEQYF. This chain uses TRBV7-2 with TRBJ2-7; 12 nucleotides line up with TRBD2. Trimming at V came to 0 bases and at J to 7 bases, leaving 10 bases not matched to a gene. Germline CDR1 and CDR2: SGHTA and FQGNSA. The CDR3 extends over 17 amino acids.

This clonotype was counted ten times or more. CDR3 sequence reads: CASSFPSGRSEQFF. CDR3 nucleotide sequence: TGTGCCAGCAGTTTCCCTAGCGGGAGAAGTGAGCAGTTCTTC. The genes are TRBV28 and TRBJ2-1, with 10 bases that match TRBD2. V lost 3 bases and J lost 9; bases outside the gene matches: 5. The CDR3 contains 14 residues. Germline CDR1 is MDHEN and CDR2 is SYDVKM.

This clonotype occurred many times. The chain combines TRBV7-8 with TRBJ2-1; D is unresolved. From germline, CDR1 is SGHVS and CDR2 FQNEAQ. The CDR3 has 12 amino acids. V was trimmed by 3 bases and J by 7 bases, leaving 7 bases between them. The CDR3 region is CASSFGRNEQFF. DNA of the CDR3: TGTGCCAGCAGCTTTGGCCGGAATGAGCAGTTCTTC.

This clonotype turned up a few times. The chain joins TRBV7-9 to TRBJ2-1; 8 bases map to TRBD2. The CDR3 length is 17 residues. Germline values: CDR1 SEHNR, CDR2 FQNEAQ (reference sequence). The trim removed 2 bases at V and 7 bases at J, leaving 13 bases unmatched. This chain's CDR3 is CASSLLSPGGPVNEQFF. The CDR3 DNA sequence: TGTGCCAGCAGCTTACTTTCGCCGGGAGGGCCCGTAAATGAGCAGTTCTTC.

The chain uses TRBV5-1 and TRBJ2-5; 8 bases map to TRBD2. J was trimmed by 7 bases and V by 5 bases; bases with no gene match: 7. Germline-derived CDR1 and CDR2 are SGHRS and YFSETQ. The length of the CDR3 is 13 residues. The CDR3 sequence is CASRETSVGTQYF. The CDR3 DNA reads as TGCGCCAGCAGAGAGACTAGCGTGGGGACCCAGTACTTC.

This chain connects TRBV20-1 to TRBJ1-1; 10 bases map to TRBD1. V lost 1 base, J lost 2 bases, and 10 bases stayed unmatched. The CDR3 length is 17 residues. Germline V gene sequence: CDR1 DFQATT, CDR2 SNEGSKA (reference sequence). The CDR3 bases are TGCAGTGCTAGAGTGGGGGGGGACAGGGGACATAACACTGAAGCTTTCTTT. It encodes CSARVGGDRGHNTEAFF.

The rearrangement links TRBV24-1 to TRBJ2-2; a weak D match, TRBD2 (6 bases). CDR1 and CDR2 (germline): KGHDR, SFDVKD. The CDR3 has 16 amino acids. The V and J ends lost 4 bases and 2 bases respectively, with 13 bases between them. The CDR3 region has the DNA TGTGCCACCAGTGACCGGGGACTCCCCAACACCGGGGAGCTGTTTTTT. Its protein product is CATSDRGLPNTGELFF.